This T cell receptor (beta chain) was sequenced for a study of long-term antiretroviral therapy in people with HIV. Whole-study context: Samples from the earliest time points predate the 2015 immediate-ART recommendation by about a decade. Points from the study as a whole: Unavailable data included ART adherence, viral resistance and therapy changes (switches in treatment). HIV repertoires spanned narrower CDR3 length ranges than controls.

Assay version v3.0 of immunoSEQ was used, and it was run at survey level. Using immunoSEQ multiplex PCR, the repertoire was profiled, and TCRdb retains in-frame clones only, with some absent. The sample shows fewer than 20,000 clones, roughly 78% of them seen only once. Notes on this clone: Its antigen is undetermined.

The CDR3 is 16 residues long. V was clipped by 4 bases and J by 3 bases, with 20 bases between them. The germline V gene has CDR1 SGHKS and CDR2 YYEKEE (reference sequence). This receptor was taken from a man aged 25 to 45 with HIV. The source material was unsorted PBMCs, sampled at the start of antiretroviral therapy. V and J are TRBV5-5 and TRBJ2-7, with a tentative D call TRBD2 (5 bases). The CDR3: CASSLIIGDMGYEQYF. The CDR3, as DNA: TGTGCCAGCAGCCTTATTATCGGGGATATGGGCTACGAGCAGTACTTC.